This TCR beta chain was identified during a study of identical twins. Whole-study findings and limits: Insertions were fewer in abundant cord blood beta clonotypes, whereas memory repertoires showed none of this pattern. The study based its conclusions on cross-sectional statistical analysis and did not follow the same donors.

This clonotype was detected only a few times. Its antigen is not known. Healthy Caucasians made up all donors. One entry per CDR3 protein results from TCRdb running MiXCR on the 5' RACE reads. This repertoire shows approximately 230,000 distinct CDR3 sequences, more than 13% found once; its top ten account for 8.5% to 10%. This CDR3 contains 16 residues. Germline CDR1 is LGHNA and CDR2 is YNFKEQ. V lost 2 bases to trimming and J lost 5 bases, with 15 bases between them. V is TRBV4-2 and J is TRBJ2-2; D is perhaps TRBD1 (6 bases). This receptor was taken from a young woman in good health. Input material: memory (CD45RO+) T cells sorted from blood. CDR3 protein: CASSQRQAKGTGELFF. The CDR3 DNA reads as TGTGCCAGCAGCCAAAGACAGGCCAAGGGGACCGGGGAGCTGTTTTTT.